This T cell receptor beta chain is drawn from a study of shared clonotypes between healthy human individuals. Study as a whole: Ranging from 18 to 49 in age, donors were two women and a few men.

Study-level results: Among the subsets, naive ones generally showed larger estimated richness than memory ones. The expectation was that sequencing depth would affect clonotype sharing among donors.

V was clipped by 0 bases and J by 3 bases, with 14 bases between them. CDR3 length: 16 residues. CDR1 and CDR2 from the germline V gene are SGHVS and FQNEAQ. Concerning this clone itself: Its antigen is currently unknown.

Measured with immunoSEQ multiplex PCR; TCRdb has only the in-frame clones, and not every one. Here the sample spans 550,000 to 600,000 clones, about 98% being singletons. CD45RO-negative cells were positively selected for CCR7, leaving out terminally differentiated effector memory CD45RA+ cells. This clonotype was obtained from a man aged 30-40 years in good health. Input material: naive CD8+ T cells sorted from blood. The chain has TRBV7-8 and TRBJ1-2; D is undetermined. The CDR3 reads CASSLAHRESDYGYTF. The CDR3 DNA reads TGTGCCAGCAGCTTAGCTCACAGAGAGAGTGACTATGGCTACACCTTC.